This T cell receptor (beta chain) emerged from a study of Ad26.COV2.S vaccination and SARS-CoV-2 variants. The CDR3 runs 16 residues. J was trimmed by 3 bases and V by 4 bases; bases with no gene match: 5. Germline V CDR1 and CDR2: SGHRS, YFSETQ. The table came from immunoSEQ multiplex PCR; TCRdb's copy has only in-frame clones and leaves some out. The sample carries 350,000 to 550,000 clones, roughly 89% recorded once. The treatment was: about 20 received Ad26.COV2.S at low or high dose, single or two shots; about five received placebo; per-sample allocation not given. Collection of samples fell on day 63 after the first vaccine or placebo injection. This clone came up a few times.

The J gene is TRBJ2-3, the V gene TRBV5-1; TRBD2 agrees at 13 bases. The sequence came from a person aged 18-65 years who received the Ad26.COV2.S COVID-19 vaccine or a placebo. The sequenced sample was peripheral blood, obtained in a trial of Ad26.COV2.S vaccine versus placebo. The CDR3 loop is CASSPWTSGRTDTQYF. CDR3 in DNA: TGCGCCAGCAGCCCCTGGACTAGCGGGAGAACAGATACGCAGTATTTT. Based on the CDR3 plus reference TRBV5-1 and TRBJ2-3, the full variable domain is KAGVTQTPRYLIKTRGQQVTLSCSPISGHRSVSWYQQTPGQGLQFLFEYFSETQRNKGNFPGRFSGRQFSNSRSEMNVSTLELGDSALYLCASSPWTSGRTDTQYFGPGTRLTVL.